A selection of T cell receptor beta chains follows, all from one sample in a study of CD8+ T cells in alopecia areata. The method was immunoSEQ multiplex PCR; TCRdb's version includes in-frame clones alone and lacks a portion of them. The sample consists of approximately 200,000 clones, 58% of them appearing once. Sample: CD4+ T cells sorted from blood, taken at week 24, from a patient treated with tofacitinib. The receptor source for this set is a human donor with alopecia areata. The CDR3 runs from the conserved cysteine through the conserved F or W. D genes are given only for firm matches. Rows give clone size only sometimes, using once, few, many, or a class for an expanded clone.

TRBJ2-2,.,TRBV27,few,TGTGCCAGCAGTTTACAGCATCGGGCCCTGGGGGAGCTGTTTTTT,CASSLQHRALGELFF
TRBJ2-4,.,TRBV19,few,TGTGCCAGTAGTCCAATGGGGGGCAGTGAAAACATTCAGTACTTC,CASSPMGGSENIQYF
TRBJ2-3,TRBD1,TRBV27,.,TGTGCCAGCAGTCAAACCGGGACAGCCACAGATACGCAGTATTTT,CASSQTGTATDTQYF
TRBJ2-5,.,TRBV20-1,.,TGCAGTGCTAGACAGGGGGAGACCCAGTACTTC,CSARQGETQYF
TRBJ1-2,.,TRBV29-1,.,TGCAGCGTTGTCCCAGGGCAAGGCTACACCTTC,CSVVPGQGYTF
TRBJ1-2,TRBD1,TRBV4-1,.,TGCGCCAGCAGCCAGGGACAGGGTAGGACGTATGGCTACACCTTC,CASSQGQGRTYGYTF
TRBJ2-7,.,TRBV9,.,TGTGCCAGCAGCGCTAAACACAGGGCTTTTTCCTACGAGCAGTACTTC,CASSAKHRAFSYEQYF
TRBJ2-7,TRBD1,TRBV15,.,TGTGCCACCAGCAGCCGGGACAGCTCCTACGAGCAGTACTTC,CATSSRDSSYEQYF
TRBJ1-2,TRBD1,TRBV28,.,TGTGCCAGCAGTTTATGGGACAGGGGCTATGGCTACACCTTC,CASSLWDRGYGYTF
TRBJ2-3,TRBD2,TRBV4-3,.,TGCGCCAGCAGCCGAACTAGCGGGTCCCCCCATACGCAGTATTTT,CASSRTSGSPHTQYF
TRBJ1-4,.,TRBV29-1,few,TGCAGCGCCGGGTGGGCAGGTGGCGAAAAACTGTTTTTT,CSAGWAGGEKLFF
TRBJ1-3,.,TRBV29-1,.,TGCAGCGTTTCTCGGGGAGGAACTGGAAACACCATATATTTT,CSVSRGGTGNTIYF
TRBJ1-2,.,TRBV30,.,TGTGCCTGGAGTGTACAGGCAGACCGCGGCTACACCTTC,CAWSVQADRGYTF
TRBJ2-4,.,TRBV2,.,TGTGCCAGCAGGGGGACGAACATTCAGTACTTC,CASRGTNIQYF
TRBJ2-5,.,TRBV30,once,TGTGCCTGGAGTGGTGGGGGGAGAGAGACCCAGTACTTC,CAWSGGGRETQYF
TRBJ2-7,TRBD1,TRBV10-3,.,TGTGCCATCAGTGACCCGAACCGGGACAGGGGGCTCTACGAGCAGTACTTC,CAISDPNRDRGLYEQYF
TRBJ2-1,TRBD1,TRBV11-2,.,TGTGCCAGCAGCTTAGCTGGCAGGGGGCATGGCAATGAGCAGTTCTTC,CASSLAGRGHGNEQFF
TRBJ1-1,.,TRBV30,few,TGTGCCTGGAGTGTCGCCCTCAGACGGACTGAAGCTTTCTTT,CAWSVALRRTEAFF
TRBJ2-3,.,TRBV7-2,.,TGTGCCAGCAGCACACTGGCAGATACGCAGTATTTT,CASSTLADTQYF
TRBJ2-5,.,TRBV4-3,.,TGCGCCAGCAGCCCCCGAACAGGGACGGAGACCCAGTACTTC,CASSPRTGTETQYF
TRBJ2-7,.,TRBV7-2,.,TGTGCCAGCAGCCCCGCCTGGACTGGCCCCTACGAGCAGTACTTC,CASSPAWTGPYEQYF
TRBJ1-2,.,TRBV29-1,few,TGCAGCGTTGAGGACCGGGGAAACTATGGCTACACCTTC,CSVEDRGNYGYTF
TRBJ2-7,.,TRBV6-5,.,TGTGCCAGCAGAGACTCGGCCGCCTCCTACGAGCAGTACTTC,CASRDSAASYEQYF
TRBJ2-3,.,TRBV7-2,once,TGTGCCAGCAGCTCGACGGGCACTAGCACAGATACGCAGTATTTT,CASSSTGTSTDTQYF
TRBJ2-5,.,TRBV10-3,.,TGTGCCACCTGGTCTAGCCCGGGAGAGACCCAGTACTTC,CATWSSPGETQYF
TRBJ2-2,TRBD1,TRBV5-1,.,TGCGCCAGCAGCTTACCTCAGGGGGCTTACCCCGGGGAGCTGTTTTTT,CASSLPQGAYPGELFF
TRBJ2-1,.,TRBV30,.,TGTGCCTGGAGTGTCCCGGGCCGCTACAATGAGCAGTTCTTC,CAWSVPGRYNEQFF
TRBJ2-7,.,TRBV9,.,TGTGCCAGCAGCGTAGGTGAAGGGGCCTACGAGCAGTACTTC,CASSVGEGAYEQYF
TRBJ2-5,.,TRBV28,once,TGTGCCAGCAGTTTAGTTCGGGACGGTAAAGAGACCCAGTACTTC,CASSLVRDGKETQYF
TRBJ2-7,.,TRBV29-1,.,TGCAGCGTTGCTGACCCGGCGGGGATCGAGCAGTACTTC,CSVADPAGIEQYF
TRBJ1-2,.,TRBV2,few,TGTGCCAGCAGTGACGTAGACAGTGACTATGGCTACACCTTC,CASSDVDSDYGYTF
TRBJ2-3,.,TRBV7-2,.,TGTGCCAGCAGCTTAGAGAGACTAGAGAACGGGGATACGCAGTATTTT,CASSLERLENGDTQYF
TRBJ2-3,.,TRBV5-1,.,TGCGCCAGCTTGACCCGGCCGACCGCCACAGATACGCAGTATTTT,CASLTRPTATDTQYF
TRBJ1-1,TRBD1,TRBV2,.,TGTGCCAGCAGTGGGACAGGGTTAACTGAAGCTTTCTTT,CASSGTGLTEAFF
TRBJ2-1,TRBD2,TRBV11-2,few,TGTGCCAGCAGCTTAACGGGCGGGAGGTACAATGAGCAGTTCTTC,CASSLTGGRYNEQFF
TRBJ2-7,TRBD2,TRBV10-3,.,TGTGCCATCAGCCCCATAGCGGGAGCGGGAGTGTACGAGCAGTACTTC,CAISPIAGAGVYEQYF
TRBJ2-4,TRBD1,TRBV5-1,.,TGCGCCAGCAGCTCAGGACAGGGGATTGCCAAAAACATTCAGTACTTC,CASSSGQGIAKNIQYF
TRBJ2-7,TRBD1,TRBV5-1,few,TGCGCCAGCAGCTTCGGGACAGGGGTCTACGAGCAGTACTTC,CASSFGTGVYEQYF
TRBJ1-1,.,TRBV2,.,TGTGCCAGCAGTGAAGGTGTAGGGGGGGGCACTGAAGCTTTCTTT,CASSEGVGGGTEAFF
TRBJ2-5,.,TRBV4-1,.,TGCGCCAGCAGCCCTCCGACTAGAATGGAGACCCAGTACTTC,CASSPPTRMETQYF
TRBJ1-6,TRBD1,TRBV29-1,.,TGCAGCGTTGCACGGGACAGTAATTCACCCCTCCACTTT,CSVARDSNSPLHF
TRBJ1-6,.,TRBV6-1,.,TGTGCCAGCAGGAATCCGGGACACTCTTCACCCCTCCACTTT,CASRNPGHSSPLHF
TRBJ1-1,.,TRBV29-1,few,TGCAGCGGCAACGAGAACACTGAAGCTTTCTTT,CSGNENTEAFF
TRBJ2-3,TRBD2,TRBV7-2,.,TGTGCCAGCAGCTCTAGCGGGAGCGGCGCAGATACGCAGTATTTT,CASSSSGSGADTQYF
TRBJ2-2,TRBD2,TRBV19,.,TGTGCCAGTAGTAGAGAGGCTAGCGGAGCTTTCACCGGGGAGCTGTTTTTT,CASSREASGAFTGELFF
TRBJ1-5,.,TRBV6-6,.,TGTGCCAGCAGAAGACATGAGGGCGCTTACAATCAGCCCCAGCATTTT,CASRRHEGAYNQPQHF
TRBJ2-1,TRBD1,TRBV11-3,.,TGTGCCAGCAGCCTGGGGACAGGGGGGTTGATTGAGCAGTTCTTC,CASSLGTGGLIEQFF
TRBJ2-3,.,TRBV6-5,.,TGTGCCAGCAGTTACTCCGCGTTGGGAGATACGCAGTATTTT,CASSYSALGDTQYF
TRBJ1-2,TRBD1,TRBV29-1,once,TGCAGCGTTGACGGACAGGGGGCGGCTGGCTACACCTTC,CSVDGQGAAGYTF
TRBJ1-2,.,TRBV7-9,.,TGTGCCAGCAGCTTGGAGGGACCGGTCTATGGCTACACCTTC,CASSLEGPVYGYTF
TRBJ1-1,.,TRBV6-5,few,TGTGCCAGCACCCAGGGCGACACTGAAGCTTTCTTT,CASTQGDTEAFF
TRBJ1-1,TRBD1,TRBV11-1,.,TGTGCCAGCAGCTTAGGTGGGACAGGGAGGACTGAAGCTTTCTTT,CASSLGGTGRTEAFF
TRBJ2-1,.,TRBV30,.,TGTGCCTGGACAAGGGGAAGCTCCTACAATGAGCAGTTCTTC,CAWTRGSSYNEQFF
TRBJ1-1,.,TRBV19,.,TGTGCCAGTTCTACCCAGGGTGCGAACACTGAAGCTTTCTTT,CASSTQGANTEAFF
TRBJ2-1,TRBD2,TRBV12-5,.,TGTGCTAGTGGTCCCGGACTAGCGGGAGGGGCGGTCGGAAATGAGCAGTTCTTC,CASGPGLAGGAVGNEQFF
TRBJ1-1,.,TRBV7-2,few,TGTGCCAGCAGCTTAGGGGGGGACACTGAAGCTTTCTTT,CASSLGGDTEAFF
TRBJ1-2,.,TRBV5-6,.,TGTGCCAGCAGCAAAAGGGAGAGGGGCTACACCTTC,CASSKRERGYTF